Included here is one TCR beta chain sequence, with context. Antigen unknown. The data were obtained in a study of T cell responses to AZD1222 COVID-19 vaccine. The overall study: Pooling covered second doses at about 4 or about 12 weeks. Whole-study results and caveats: Spike-specific TCR breadth and depth were elevated following two AZD1222 doses. After the peak T cell response, and only then, were repertoires sampled. Clonal diversity may have been underestimated in mostly white British donors.

Germline V CDR1 and CDR2: MNHNY, SVGAGI (reference sequence). This CDR3 region has 16 residues. V lost 0 bases, J lost 8 bases, and 7 bases stayed unmatched. The repertoire was sequenced with immunoSEQ multiplex PCR; TCRdb's copy has only in-frame clones and lacks some. The sample includes approximately 94,000 clones, about 85% of them seen just once. This sample comprised peripheral blood, obtained on day 0 of AZD1222 vaccination. This sequence originates from an adult in good health. The chain carries TRBV6-6 and TRBJ1-4; 9 positions agree with TRBD1. In DNA, the CDR3 is TGTGCCAGCAGTTACTCATCGGGACAGGGTATAGAAAAACTGTTTTTT. Its protein product is CASSYSSGQGIEKLFF.